Sequencing of this T cell receptor beta chain was carried out in a study of T cell repertoires in cytomegalovirus infection. Germline values: CDR1 SGHTA, CDR2 FQGNSA. Trimming took 0 bases from V and 8 from J; bases not matched to a gene: 13. The CDR3 covers 17 residues. Each CDR3 protein is one row after TCRdb ran MiXCR on the reads. Among about 700,000 distinct CDR3 sequences listed, around a third were seen once. This clonotype was counted ten times or more. As yet, its antigen is unknown. The chain joins TRBV7-2 to TRBJ2-3, with TRBD2 identical over 8 bases. This TCR was sampled from a human donor in good health (CMV status not recorded). Some clones in this sample may be carry-over from other donors' samples. The sample consisted of cultured PBMCs, taken from culture after CMV antigen stimulation. As DNA, the CDR3 is TGTGCCAGCAGCTTAGCCACCCGGGGACTCCGGGGGGGTACGCAGTATTTT. It is translated as CASSLATRGLRGGTQYF.